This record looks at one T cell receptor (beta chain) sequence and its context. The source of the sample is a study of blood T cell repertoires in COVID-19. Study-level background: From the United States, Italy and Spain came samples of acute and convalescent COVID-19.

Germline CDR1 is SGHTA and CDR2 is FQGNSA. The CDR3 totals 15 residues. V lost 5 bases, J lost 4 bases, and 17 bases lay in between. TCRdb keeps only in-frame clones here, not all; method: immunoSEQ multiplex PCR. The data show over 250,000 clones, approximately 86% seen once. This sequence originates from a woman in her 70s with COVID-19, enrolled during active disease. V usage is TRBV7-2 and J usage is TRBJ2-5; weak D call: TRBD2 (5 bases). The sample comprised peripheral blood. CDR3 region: CASSAAVTRGETQYF. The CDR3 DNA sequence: TGTGCCAGCAGCGCAGCCGTTACCCGGGGAGAGACCCAGTACTTC.